The rows below give T cell receptor beta chains drawn from one sample of a study of shared clonotypes between healthy human individuals. Method: immunoSEQ multiplex PCR; TCRdb's copy keeps in-frame clones and lacks some. The repertoire consists of fewer than 500,000 clones, with over 60% occurring once and the leading ten covering around 13%. What was sequenced was PBMCs. These TCRs come from a woman in her thirties or forties in good health. Some clones in this sample may be carry-over from other donors' samples. The CDR3 runs from the conserved cysteine through the conserved F or W. The D gene is left open where the match is weak. Only some rows state a clone size, as once, few, many or a class for expanded clones.

j_gene | v_gene | abundance | d_gene | CDR3nt | CDR3aa
TRBJ2-3 | TRBV1 | . | . | TGCACCAGCAGCCAAGATGGACTAGCAGACACAGATACGCAGTATTTT | CTSSQDGLADTDTQYF
TRBJ2-1 | TRBV6-6 | . | . | TGTGCCAGCAGACAACTACGAATCTCCTACAATGAGCAGTTCTTC | CASRQLRISYNEQFF
TRBJ2-3 | TRBV10-3 | . | . | TGTGCCATCAAAGCTGACCTTCGCACAGATACGCAGTATTTT | CAIKADLRTDTQYF
TRBJ1-5 | TRBV19 | . | . | TGTGCCAGTAGTATAGGAGCGGGGGCTGGCAATCAGCCCCAGCATTTT | CASSIGAGAGNQPQHF
TRBJ1-1 | TRBV28 | once | . | TGTGCCAGCAGACCGACAGGTTATACTGAAGCTTTCTTT | CASRPTGYTEAFF
TRBJ1-4 | TRBV28 | . | TRBD1 | TGTGCCAGCACACAGGGGGGTGGTGAAAAACTGTTTTTT | CASTQGGGEKLFF
TRBJ2-2 | TRBV4-2 | . | . | TGTGCCAGCAGCCAAGAGGCAGCGAACACCGGGGAGCTGTTTTTT | CASSQEAANTGELFF
TRBJ2-5 | TRBV7-3 | . | . | TGTGCCAGCAGCTTAGTGGGTGACCCGGAAGAGACCCAGTACTTC | CASSLVGDPEETQYF
TRBJ2-7 | TRBV18 | . | . | TGTGCCAGCTCACCGTCAGGGGCCTCCTACGAGCAGTACTTC | CASSPSGASYEQYF
TRBJ2-6 | TRBV27 | once | . | TGTGCCAGCAGCAGGATTTTGGGCCAGGGAAACTCTGGGGCCAACGTCCTGACTTTC | CASSRILGQGNSGANVLTF
TRBJ1-3 | TRBV14 | . | . | TGTGCCAGCAGCCAGCGACAAACCTACTCTGGAAACACCATATATTTT | CASSQRQTYSGNTIYF
TRBJ1-5 | TRBV30 | . | . | TGTGCCTGGGGCGGGGCAAATAGCAATCAGCCCCAGCATTTT | CAWGGANSNQPQHF
TRBJ1-1 | TRBV5-1 | . | . | TGCGCCAGCAGCCCAACCGGGCGGGATTTGAACACTGAAGCTTTCTTT | CASSPTGRDLNTEAFF
TRBJ2-7 | TRBV29-1 | . | . | TGCAGCGTTGAATGGAGAGGAGGGTACGAGCAGTACTTC | CSVEWRGGYEQYF
TRBJ2-6 | TRBV7-9 | . | . | TGTGCCAGCAGCATCTACAGCTCTGGGGCCAACGTCCTGACTTTC | CASSIYSSGANVLTF
TRBJ2-7 | TRBV6-6 | once | . | TGTGCCAGCAGAAGCGACGCGCGGGTAGTTGCCTACGAGCAGTACTTC | CASRSDARVVAYEQYF
TRBJ2-7 | TRBV6-1 | . | . | TGTGCCAGCAGCGTCGCGGAGACCTACTCCGAGCAGTACTTC | CASSVAETYSEQYF
TRBJ2-5 | TRBV28 | . | TRBD2 | TGTGCCAGCAGTTTGGGACTAGCGGGAAACCAGTACTTC | CASSLGLAGNQYF
TRBJ1-1 | TRBV28 | . | . | TGTGCCAGCAGTCCGCCTCTTCTGGGCGGATTAACTGAAGCTTTCTTT | CASSPPLLGGLTEAFF
TRBJ2-5 | TRBV7-2 | . | TRBD1 | TGTGCCAGCAGCTTTCTCAGGGGGCGAGAGACCCAGTACTTC | CASSFLRGRETQYF
TRBJ1-3 | TRBV7-7 | . | . | TGTGCTAGCAGCTCAGGGGTTTACGGAAACACCATATATTTT | CASSSGVYGNTIYF
TRBJ2-2 | TRBV7-2 | . | . | TGTGCCAGCAGCCCGAGGGGGGACCGCCAAAGGGAGCTGTTTTTT | CASSPRGDRQRELFF
TRBJ2-3 | TRBV5-4 | . | . | TGTGCCAGCAGCTTGGACCCTTCAGTGGCGGCAGATACGCAGTATTTT | CASSLDPSVAADTQYF
TRBJ1-1 | TRBV9 | . | . | TGTGCCAGCAGCCCGACATTTATGAACACTGAAGCTTTCTTT | CASSPTFMNTEAFF
TRBJ2-7 | TRBV5-1 | . | . | TGCGCCAGCAGCTTGCAGGCTAGCTCCTACGAGCAGTACTTC | CASSLQASSYEQYF
TRBJ2-5 | TRBV7-6 | . | . | TGTGCCAGCAGCCCATTTGGTGGGGTTCGCGAGACCCAGTACTTC | CASSPFGGVRETQYF
TRBJ2-3 | TRBV29-1 | . | TRBD2 | TGCAGCGTTGTACTAGCGGGAGGTACAGATACGCAGTATTTT | CSVVLAGGTDTQYF
TRBJ2-3 | TRBV5-1 | . | . | TGCGCCAGCAGCTTGGCCCTCGTCGTAGATACGCAGTATTTT | CASSLALVVDTQYF
TRBJ2-1 | TRBV28 | . | TRBD2 | TGTGCCAGCAGTATGGGGGGAGGGGATGAGCAGTTCTTC | CASSMGGGDEQFF
TRBJ1-1 | TRBV7-8 | . | . | TGTGCCAGCAGCTTAGGGCCGACAAACACTGAAGCTTTCTTT | CASSLGPTNTEAFF
TRBJ1-3 | TRBV7-2 | . | . | TGTGCCAGCAGCTTAAGGCTGGGAGTGGGCGGAAACACCATATATTTT | CASSLRLGVGGNTIYF
TRBJ1-2 | TRBV4-2 | . | . | TGTGCCAGCAGCCAAGTAGGCGGACTTAACTATGGCTACACCTTC | CASSQVGGLNYGYTF
TRBJ2-2 | TRBV5-6 | . | . | TGTGCCAGCAGCTTGGGCTCCGGGACAAGGGGGACCGGGGAGCTGTTTTTT | CASSLGSGTRGTGELFF
TRBJ1-2 | TRBV5-1 | few | . | TGCGCCAGCAGCTCGATCGGAGGTAACTATGGCTACACCTTC | CASSSIGGNYGYTF
TRBJ2-1 | TRBV5-4 | . | . | TGTGCCAGCAGCTTGGCTATTGCTAGCGGCCCCATAGGGGGTGAGCAGTTCTTC | CASSLAIASGPIGGEQFF
TRBJ2-7 | TRBV6-4 | . | . | TGTGCCAGCAGTGACTTTAGGACGTCAAGCTCCTACGAGCAGTACTTC | CASSDFRTSSSYEQYF
TRBJ2-7 | TRBV5-1 | few | TRBD1 | TGCGCCAGCAGCTTGGACACAGGGGCAGGCGACGAGCAGTACTTC | CASSLDTGAGDEQYF
TRBJ2-1 | TRBV19 | . | . | TGTGCCACCACCCTTGACAATGAGCAGTTCTTC | CATTLDNEQFF
TRBJ2-1 | TRBV5-4 | . | TRBD1 | TGTGCCAGCAGCTCCGGGACAGGGGGCTTTTATGAGCAGTTCTTC | CASSSGTGGFYEQFF
TRBJ2-4 | TRBV6-1 | . | TRBD2 | TGTGCCACCCTAGCGGGAGGAAACATTCAGTACTTC | CATLAGGNIQYF
TRBJ2-2 | TRBV6-5 | many | TRBD2 | TGTGCCAGCAGTTGGGGGGGAGGCACCGGGGAGCTGTTTTTT | CASSWGGGTGELFF